Listed here are 10 T cell receptor beta chains from one sample, sequenced in a study of blood T cell repertoires in COVID-19. Data came from immunoSEQ multiplex PCR; TCRdb stores just in-frame clones and leaves some out. Of over 150,000 clones listed, around 85% are singletons. The sample comprised peripheral blood. The receptors were sampled from a man aged 60 to 69 with COVID-19, enrolled during active disease.

This rearrangement joins TRBV7-2 to TRBJ1-5; 7 bases are shared with TRBD1. Germline V gene sequence: CDR1 SGHTA, CDR2 FQGNSA. The CDR3 sequence is 18 residues long. With 2 bases clipped from V and 2 bases from J, the junction kept 12 bases outside the gene matches. DNA for the CDR3: TGTGCCAGCAGCTTAAGACAGGGCGGGATTGTTGGCAATCAGCCCCAGCATTTT. Its protein product is CASSLRQGGIVGNQPQHF.

This rearrangement joins TRBV30 to TRBJ2-2; no clear D gene. CDR1 is GTSNPN, CDR2 SVGIG, per germline (reference sequence). The germline V and J ends were trimmed by 3 bases and 0 bases, with 11 bases remaining between them. The CDR3 contains 15 residues. DNA of the CDR3: TGTGCCTGGAGCCGGTACGTTGCGAACACCGGGGAGCTGTTTTTT. Protein product: CAWSRYVANTGELFF.

This rearrangement joins TRBV19 to TRBJ1-6; D might be TRBD1 (5 bases). This CDR3 is 14 amino acids long. Trimming shortened V by 7 bases and J by 7 bases, and 14 bases separated the two germline ends. Germline V gene data show CDR1 as LNHDA and CDR2 as SQIVND (reference sequence). The CDR3 sequence is CASNVRGRNSPLHF. CDR3 nucleotides: TGTGCCAGTAATGTACGGGGGAGAAATTCACCCCTCCACTTT. Using reference TRBV19 and TRBJ1-6 for the parts outside the CDR3, the full variable domain is DGGITQSPKYLFRKEGQNVTLSCEQNLNHDAMYWYRQDPGQGLRLIYYSQIVNDFQKGDIAEGYSVSREKKESFPLTVTSAQKNPTAFYLCASNVRGRNSPLHFGNGTRLTVT.

This chain connects TRBV6-6 to TRBJ1-5; D possibly corresponds to TRBD1 (6 bases). Deletions cut 6 bases from V and 5 bases from J, with 11 bases between. The CDR3 is 13 amino acids. CDR1 is MNHNY and CDR2 is SVGAGI in the germline V gene (reference sequence). The CDR3 spells CASSTQGHQPQHF. The CDR3 region has the DNA TGTGCCAGCAGCACACAGGGACATCAGCCCCAGCATTTT.

In this sample, this clone turned up once. The V and J genes are TRBV9 and TRBJ1-5; 9 positions agree with TRBD1. This CDR3 has 15 amino acids. CDR1 and CDR2 (germline): SGDLS, YYNGEE. V dropped 4 bases and J dropped 4; count of bases not matched to a gene: 6. CDR3 region: CASSSGQGTNQPQHF. The CDR3 coding sequence is TGTGCCAGCAGCTCGGGACAGGGAACTAATCAGCCCCAGCATTTT.

The J gene is TRBJ2-1, the V gene TRBV15; TRBD1 agrees at 11 bases. Germline lookup yields CDR1 LNHNV and CDR2 YYDKDF (reference sequence). This CDR3 has 16 amino acids. The trim removed 1 base at V and 3 bases at J, leaving 2 bases unmatched. The CDR3 protein is CATSRAGTGGYNEQFF. CDR3 nucleotides: TGTGCCACCAGCAGAGCCGGGACAGGGGGCTACAATGAGCAGTTCTTC.

The genes are TRBV28 and TRBJ2-7, with D possibly being TRBD1 (5 bases). Germline CDR1 and CDR2: MDHEN and SYDVKM. With 4 bases removed from V and 3 bases from J, the gap between germline ends came to 16 bases. This CDR3 region has 15 residues. The DNA for the CDR3 is TGTGCCAGCAGTTCCCCCATGACAGCAAACTACGAGCAGTACTTC. This encodes CASSSPMTANYEQYF. Full variable domain (outside the CDR3, taken from reference TRBV28 and TRBJ2-7): DVKVTQSSRYLVKRTGEKVFLECVQDMDHENMFWYRQDPGLGLRLIYFSYDVKMKEKGDIPEGYSVSREKKERFSLILESASTNQTSMYLCASSSPMTANYEQYFGPGTRLTVT.

This clone was seen a single time. This chain connects TRBV15 to TRBJ1-5, with D perhaps TRBD1 (5 bases). V lost 0 bases, J lost 7 bases, and 13 bases lay in between. CDR1 LNHNV and CDR2 YYDKDF come from the germline V gene (reference sequence). The CDR3 totals 15 residues. This CDR3 is CATSRDNRGGQPQHF. Here the CDR3 DNA reads TGTGCCACCAGCAGAGATAATCGGGGGGGACAGCCCCAGCATTTT.

This clone was detected only a few times. V gene TRBV19 combines with J gene TRBJ1-1; possible D gene TRBD1, 5 bases. The ends were cut back, 6 bases at V and 1 base at J, with 9 bases in the middle. This CDR3 has 13 residues. From germline, CDR1 is LNHDA and CDR2 SQIVND (reference sequence). This CDR3 is CASSDTGNTEAFF. In DNA form, the CDR3 reads TGTGCCAGTAGCGATACAGGGAACACTGAAGCTTTCTTT. Supplemented by reference TRBV19 and TRBJ1-1, the full variable domain reads DGGITQSPKYLFRKEGQNVTLSCEQNLNHDAMYWYRQDPGQGLRLIYYSQIVNDFQKGDIAEGYSVSREKKESFPLTVTSAQKNPTAFYLCASSDTGNTEAFFGQGTRLTVV.

This rearrangement joins TRBV5-4 to TRBJ1-1; the D gene is possibly TRBD1 (5 bases). V gave up 3 bases and J gave up 7 bases, with 25 bases separating them. The CDR3 sequence is 17 residues long. The germline V gene encodes CDR1 SGHNT and CDR2 YYREEE (reference sequence). This CDR3 is CASSSPPGGGTHNEAFF. The CDR3 region has the DNA TGTGCCAGCAGCTCCCCCCCGGGTGGGGGGACCCACAATGAAGCTTTCTTT.